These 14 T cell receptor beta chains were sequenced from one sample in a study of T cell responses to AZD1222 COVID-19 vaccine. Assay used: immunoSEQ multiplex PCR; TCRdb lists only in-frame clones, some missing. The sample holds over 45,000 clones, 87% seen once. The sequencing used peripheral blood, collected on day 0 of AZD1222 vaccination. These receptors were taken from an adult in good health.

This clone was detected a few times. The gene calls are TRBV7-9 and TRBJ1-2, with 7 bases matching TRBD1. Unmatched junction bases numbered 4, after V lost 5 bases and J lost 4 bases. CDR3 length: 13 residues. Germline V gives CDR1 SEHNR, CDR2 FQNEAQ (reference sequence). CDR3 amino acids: CASSHGTAYGYTF. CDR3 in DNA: TGTGCCAGCAGCCACGGGACAGCCTATGGCTACACCTTC.

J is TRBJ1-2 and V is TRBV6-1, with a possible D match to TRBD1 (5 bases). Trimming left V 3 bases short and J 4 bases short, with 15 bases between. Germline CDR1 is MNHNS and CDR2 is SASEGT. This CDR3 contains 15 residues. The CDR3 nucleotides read TGTGCCAGCAGTGACCATGTGACAGATTTCTATGGCTACACCTTC. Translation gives CASSDHVTDFYGYTF.

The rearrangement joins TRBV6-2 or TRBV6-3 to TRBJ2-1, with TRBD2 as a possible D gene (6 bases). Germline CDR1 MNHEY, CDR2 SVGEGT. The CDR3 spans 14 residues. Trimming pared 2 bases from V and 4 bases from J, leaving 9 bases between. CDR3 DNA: TGTGCCAGCAGTTACGCGGGAATTTACAATGAGCAGTTCTTC. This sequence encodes CASSYAGIYNEQFF.

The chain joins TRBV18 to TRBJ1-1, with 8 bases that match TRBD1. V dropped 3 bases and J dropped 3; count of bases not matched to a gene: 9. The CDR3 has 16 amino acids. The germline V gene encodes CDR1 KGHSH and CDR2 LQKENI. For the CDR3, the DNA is TGTGCCAGCTCACCGAGATCAGGGGGCGCGGACACTGAAGCTTTCTTT. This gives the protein CASSPRSGGADTEAFF.

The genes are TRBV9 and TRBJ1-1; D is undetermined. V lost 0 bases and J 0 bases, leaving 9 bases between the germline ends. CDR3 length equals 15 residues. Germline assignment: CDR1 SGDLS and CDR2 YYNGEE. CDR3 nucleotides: TGTGCCAGCAGCGTAGGAACACTGATGAACACTGAAGCTTTCTTT. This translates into CASSVGTLMNTEAFF.

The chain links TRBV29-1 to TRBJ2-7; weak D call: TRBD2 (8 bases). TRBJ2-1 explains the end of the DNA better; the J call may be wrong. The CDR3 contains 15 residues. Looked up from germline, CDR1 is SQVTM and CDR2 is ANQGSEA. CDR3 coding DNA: TGCAGCGCCCGGGACAGCGGGGGTCTCAGTAATGAGCAGTTCTTC. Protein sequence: CSARDSGGLSNEQFF.

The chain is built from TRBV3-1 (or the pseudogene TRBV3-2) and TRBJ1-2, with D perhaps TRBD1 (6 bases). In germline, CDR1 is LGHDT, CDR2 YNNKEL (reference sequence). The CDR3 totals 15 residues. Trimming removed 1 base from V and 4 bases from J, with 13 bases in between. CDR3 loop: CASSQVGAGSYGYTF. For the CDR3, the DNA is TGTGCCAGCAGCCAAGTGGGGGCAGGCAGCTATGGCTACACCTTC.

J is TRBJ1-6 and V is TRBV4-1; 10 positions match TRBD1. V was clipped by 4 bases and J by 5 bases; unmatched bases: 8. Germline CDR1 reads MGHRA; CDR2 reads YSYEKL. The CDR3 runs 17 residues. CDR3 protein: CASSLQTGGRNNSPLHF. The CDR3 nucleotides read TGCGCCAGCAGCCTACAGACAGGGGGCCGAAATAATTCACCCCTCCACTTT.

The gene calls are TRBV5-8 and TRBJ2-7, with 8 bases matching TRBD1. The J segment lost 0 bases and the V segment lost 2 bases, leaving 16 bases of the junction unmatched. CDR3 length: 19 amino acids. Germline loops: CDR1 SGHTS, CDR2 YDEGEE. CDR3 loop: CASSFSGTGLILSSYEQYF. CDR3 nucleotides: TGTGCCAGCAGCTTTTCCGGGACAGGATTAATCCTGAGCTCCTACGAGCAGTACTTC. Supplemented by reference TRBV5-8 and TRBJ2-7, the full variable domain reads EAGVTQSPTHLIKTRGQQATLRCSPISGHTSVYWYQQALGLGLQFLLWYDEGEERNRGNFPPRFSGRQFPNYSSELNVNALELEDSALYLCASSFSGTGLILSSYEQYFGPGTRLTVT.

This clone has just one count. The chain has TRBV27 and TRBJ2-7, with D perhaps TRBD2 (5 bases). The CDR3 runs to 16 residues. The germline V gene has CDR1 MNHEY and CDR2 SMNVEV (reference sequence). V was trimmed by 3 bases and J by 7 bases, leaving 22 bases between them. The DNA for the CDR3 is TGTGCCAGCAGTTTGGCAGGCTCCACTTTAACGGGAGAGCAGTACTTC. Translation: CASSLAGSTLTGEQYF.

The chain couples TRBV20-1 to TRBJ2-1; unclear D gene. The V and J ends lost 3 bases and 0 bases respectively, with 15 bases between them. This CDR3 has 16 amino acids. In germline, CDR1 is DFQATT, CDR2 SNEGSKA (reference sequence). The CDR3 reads CSASWTPGSSYNEQFF. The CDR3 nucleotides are TGCAGTGCTAGTTGGACCCCGGGCTCCTCCTACAATGAGCAGTTCTTC.

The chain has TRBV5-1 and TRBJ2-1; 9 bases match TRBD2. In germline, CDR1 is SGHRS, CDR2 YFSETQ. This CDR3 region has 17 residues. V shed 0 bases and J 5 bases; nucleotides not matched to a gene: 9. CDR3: CASSLGTVGLANNEQFF. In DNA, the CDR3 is TGCGCCAGCAGCTTGGGGACAGTGGGACTAGCTAACAATGAGCAGTTCTTC.

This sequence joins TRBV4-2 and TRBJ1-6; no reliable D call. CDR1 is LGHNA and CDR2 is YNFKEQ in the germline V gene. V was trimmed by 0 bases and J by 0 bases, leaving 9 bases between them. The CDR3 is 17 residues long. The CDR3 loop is CASSQDRWISYNSPLHF. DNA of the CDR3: TGTGCCAGCAGCCAAGATCGATGGATCTCCTATAATTCACCCCTCCACTTT.

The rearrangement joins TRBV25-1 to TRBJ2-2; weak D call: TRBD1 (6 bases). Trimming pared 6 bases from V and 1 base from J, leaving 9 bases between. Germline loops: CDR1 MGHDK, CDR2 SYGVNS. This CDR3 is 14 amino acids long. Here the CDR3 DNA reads TGTGCCAGCAGCGACAGGAAGAACACCGGGGAGCTGTTTTTT. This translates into CASSDRKNTGELFF.